The 5 T cell receptor beta chains below were found in one sample sequenced in a study of Ad26.COV2.S vaccination and SARS-CoV-2 variants. Treatment indicated: 15 to 20 received Ad26.COV2.S at low or high dose, single or two shots; about 5 received placebo; per-sample allocation not given. Samples came from day 63 after the first vaccine or placebo injection. The assay was immunoSEQ multiplex PCR, and TCRdb's table has in-frame clones only and misses some. The sample shows 500,000 or so clones, roughly 89% of them seen only once. The sample consisted of peripheral blood, taken in a trial of Ad26.COV2.S vaccine versus placebo. The receptors stem from a person between 18 and 59 years old who received the Ad26.COV2.S COVID-19 vaccine or a placebo.

V and J are TRBV28 and TRBJ2-7; 7 bases match TRBD1. Germline CDR1 reads MDHEN; CDR2 reads SYDVKM. The trim removed 4 bases at V and 4 bases at J, leaving 7 bases unmatched. The CDR3 consists of 14 residues. The CDR3 here is CASSSPGTAYEQYV. Here the CDR3 DNA reads TGTGCCAGCAGTTCCCCCGGGACAGCTTACGAGCAGTACGTC.

J is TRBJ1-6 and V is TRBV4-3; 7 positions agree with TRBD1. CDR1 is LGHNA and CDR2 is YSLEER in the germline V gene. Trimming took 0 bases from V and 11 from J; bases not matched to a gene: 10. There are 16 residues in the CDR3. The CDR3, as DNA: TGCGCCAGCAGCCAAGATCCCGACAGGGACCAGACACCCCTCCACTTT. Protein product: CASSQDPDRDQTPLHF.

The chain employs TRBV5-1 and TRBJ2-2, with D perhaps TRBD2 (6 bases). The CDR3 is 15 residues long. Looked up from germline, CDR1 is SGHRS and CDR2 is YFSETQ. Trimming shortened V by 5 bases and J by 3 bases, and 14 bases separated the two germline ends. CDR3 sequence: CASSPLGGHTGELFF. CDR3 coding DNA: TGCGCCAGCAGTCCTCTCGGGGGACACACCGGGGAGCTGTTTTTT.

The chain is built from TRBV5-8 and TRBJ1-5; D not certain. Germline V CDR1 and CDR2: SGHTS, YDEGEE. V dropped 0 bases and J dropped 0 bases, with 10 bases sitting between them. The CDR3 loop spans 16 amino acids. In DNA form, the CDR3 reads TGTGCCAGCAGCTTGGGGACGGACCCTAGCAATCAGCCCCAGCATTTT. Its translation is CASSLGTDPSNQPQHF.

DNA of the CDR3: TGTGCCATCAGTGATAGGACTCAAGGGGAAACTGAAGCTTTCTTT. This codes for CAISDRTQGETEAFF. The V call is TRBV10-3, the J call TRBJ1-1, with TRBD1 as a possible D gene (5 bases). Trimming took off 3 bases at V and 5 bases at J, with 16 bases between the two ends. Germline V gene data show CDR1 as ENHRY and CDR2 as SYGVKD. This CDR3 region has 15 residues.